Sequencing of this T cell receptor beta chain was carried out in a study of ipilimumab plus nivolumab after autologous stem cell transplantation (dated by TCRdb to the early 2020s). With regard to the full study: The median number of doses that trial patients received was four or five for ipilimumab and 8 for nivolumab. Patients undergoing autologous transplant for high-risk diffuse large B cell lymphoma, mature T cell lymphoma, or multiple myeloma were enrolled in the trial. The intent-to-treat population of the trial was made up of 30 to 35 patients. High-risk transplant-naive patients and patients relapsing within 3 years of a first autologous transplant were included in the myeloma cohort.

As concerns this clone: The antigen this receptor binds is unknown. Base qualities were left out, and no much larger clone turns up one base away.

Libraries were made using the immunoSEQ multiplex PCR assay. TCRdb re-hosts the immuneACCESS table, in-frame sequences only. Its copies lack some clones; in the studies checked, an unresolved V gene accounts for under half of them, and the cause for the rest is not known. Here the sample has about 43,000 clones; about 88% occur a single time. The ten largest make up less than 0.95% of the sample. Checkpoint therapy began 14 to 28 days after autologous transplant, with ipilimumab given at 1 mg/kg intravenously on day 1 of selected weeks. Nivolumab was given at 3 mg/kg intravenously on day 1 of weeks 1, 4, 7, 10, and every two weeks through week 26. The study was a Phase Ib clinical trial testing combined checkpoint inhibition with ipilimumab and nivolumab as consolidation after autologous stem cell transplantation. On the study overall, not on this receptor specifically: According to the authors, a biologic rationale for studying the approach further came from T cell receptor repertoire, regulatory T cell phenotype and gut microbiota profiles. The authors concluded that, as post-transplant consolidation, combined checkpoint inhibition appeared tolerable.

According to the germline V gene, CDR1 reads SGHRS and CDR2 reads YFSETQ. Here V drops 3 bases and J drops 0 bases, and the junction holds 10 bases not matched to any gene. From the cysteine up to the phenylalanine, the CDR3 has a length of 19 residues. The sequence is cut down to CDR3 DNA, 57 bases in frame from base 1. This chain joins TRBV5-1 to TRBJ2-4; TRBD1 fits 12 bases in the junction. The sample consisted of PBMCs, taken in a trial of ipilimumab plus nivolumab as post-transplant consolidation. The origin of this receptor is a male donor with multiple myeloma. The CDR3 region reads CASSSTSGQGAQAKNIQYF. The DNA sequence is TGCGCCAGCAGCTCGACCTCGGGACAGGGGGCGCAAGCCAAAAACATTCAGTACTTC.